This T cell receptor (beta chain) was retrieved from a study of OX40 agonist ivuxolimab in advanced cancers. Study-wide findings and caveats: With doses of 0.1 to 3.0 mg/kg, CD4+ and CD8+ blood T cells had undergone clonal expansion by week 6. Average numbers of expanded clones were greater in CD8+ T cells than in CD4+.

Generated by immunoSEQ multiplex PCR, the TCRdb table keeps only in-frame clones and is missing some. This table holds more than 75,000 clones, approximately 85% found once. This clone was picked up a small number of times. Its cognate antigen is unknown. CDR1 is WNHNN, CDR2 SYGVQD, per germline (reference sequence). The CDR3 sequence is 13 residues long. The ends were cut back, 4 bases at V and 4 bases at J, with 10 bases in the middle. This TCR was recovered from an adult with an advanced solid tumor such as melanoma, head and neck, liver or kidney cancer. Here the sequenced sample was CD4+ or CD8+ T cells sorted from blood, taken in a trial of the OX40 agonist ivuxolimab. The chain employs TRBV10-1 and TRBJ1-1; no clear D. CDR3 loop: CASSAAITTEAFF. The CDR3 coding sequence is TGCGCCAGCAGTGCCGCCATTACCACTGAAGCTTTCTTT.